This T cell receptor (beta chain) was obtained from a study of tumour-infiltrating T cells in Burkitt lymphoma. On the study more broadly: Overall and progression-free survival were predicted by productive clonality.

TCRdb's table, derived via immunoSEQ multiplex PCR, lists solely in-frame clones and lacks some. The sample has around 5,600 clones; around 16% are singletons. CDR1 is SNHLY, CDR2 FYNNEI, per germline. V lost 5 bases and J lost 5, with 4 bases in between. The CDR3 is 11 amino acids. Sequenced: tumor tissue. The chain has TRBV2 and TRBJ1-3, with no clear D. This clonotype originated in a human donor with diffuse large B-cell lymphoma. The CDR3 sequence: CASSTRNTIYF. CDR3 nucleotides: TGTGCCAGCAGTACCAGAAACACCATATATTTT.